This T cell receptor (beta chain) was profiled in a study of blood T cell repertoires in COVID-19. The overall study: Acute and convalescent COVID-19 specimens originated in the United States, Italy and Spain. From T cells, B-cell-depleted T cells, or PBMCs came the material, which was cDNA or gDNA.

Looked up from germline, CDR1 is LNHDA and CDR2 is SQIVND (reference sequence). The V and J ends lost 3 bases and 7 bases, in that order; junction bases with no gene match: 7. The CDR3 is made up of 15 amino acids. Authors' processing steps: Researchers report that nucleated cell counts were estimated from reference gene primer amplification. TCRdb's copy holds only in-frame clones and misses some; the assay was immunoSEQ multiplex PCR. V and J calls and clone size are copied from that table; D and trimming were computed from the DNA. The sample contains about 230,000 clones, approximately 88% of which appear only once. This clone showed up just once.

Sequencing used peripheral blood. This rearrangement joins TRBV19 to TRBJ2-1; the match to TRBD1 covers 9 bases. This receptor was obtained from a man aged 35 to 55 with acute or convalescent COVID-19. In DNA form, the CDR3 reads TGTGCCAGTAGTATGGAGGACAGGGGATGGAATGAGCAGTTCTTC. Its protein product is CASSMEDRGWNEQFF.